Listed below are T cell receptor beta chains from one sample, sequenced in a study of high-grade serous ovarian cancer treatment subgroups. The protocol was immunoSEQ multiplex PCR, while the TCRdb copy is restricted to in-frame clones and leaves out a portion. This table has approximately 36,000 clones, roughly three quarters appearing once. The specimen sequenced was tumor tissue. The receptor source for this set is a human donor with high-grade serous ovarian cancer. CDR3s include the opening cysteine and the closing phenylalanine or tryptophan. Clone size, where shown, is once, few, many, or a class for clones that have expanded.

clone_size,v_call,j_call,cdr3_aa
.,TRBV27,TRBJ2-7,CASSGAPTVEQYF
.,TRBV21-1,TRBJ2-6,CASSKTCSGANVLTF
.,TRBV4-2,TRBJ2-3,CASSLTRGTSSDTQYF
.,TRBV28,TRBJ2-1,CASRGGEGGEDEQFF
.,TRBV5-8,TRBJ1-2,CASSLVGGVGGYTF
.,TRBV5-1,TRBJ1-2,CASGVGGGRGNYGYTF
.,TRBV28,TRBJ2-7,CASHTQGSSYEQYF
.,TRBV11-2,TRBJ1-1,CASSSRTGNTEAFF
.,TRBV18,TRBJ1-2,CASSEGGGYTF
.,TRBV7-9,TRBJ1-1,CASSPGREPNTEAFF
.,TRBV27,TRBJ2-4,CASSSGPGRTLQGIQYF
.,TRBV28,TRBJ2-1,CASSYPNRGINNEQFF
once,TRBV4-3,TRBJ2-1,CASSRGVAGGPSEQFF
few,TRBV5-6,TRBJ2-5,CASSLGRTGQETQYF
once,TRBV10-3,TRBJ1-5,CAIRGTGFNQPQHF
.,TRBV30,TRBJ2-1,CAWTRAGARHEQFF
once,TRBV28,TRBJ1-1,CASSPPTGLTEAFF
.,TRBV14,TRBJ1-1,CASSQVGGTEAFF
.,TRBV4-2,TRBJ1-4,CASSQDPLSLVEKLFF
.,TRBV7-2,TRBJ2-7,CASSLGVARGYEQYF
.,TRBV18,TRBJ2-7,CASSRRTPYEQYF
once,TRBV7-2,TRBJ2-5,CASSLAWGTQYF